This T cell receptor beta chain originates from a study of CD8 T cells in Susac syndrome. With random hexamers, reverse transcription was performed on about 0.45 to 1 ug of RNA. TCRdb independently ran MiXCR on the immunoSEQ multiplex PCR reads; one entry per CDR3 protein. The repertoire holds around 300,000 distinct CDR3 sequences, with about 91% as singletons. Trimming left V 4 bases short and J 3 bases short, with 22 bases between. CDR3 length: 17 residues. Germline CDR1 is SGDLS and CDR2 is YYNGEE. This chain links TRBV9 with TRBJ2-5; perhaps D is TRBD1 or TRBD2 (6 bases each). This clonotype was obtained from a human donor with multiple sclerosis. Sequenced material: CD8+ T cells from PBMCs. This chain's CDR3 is CASSTEGGLSREETQYF. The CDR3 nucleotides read TGTGCCAGCAGCACCGAGGGGGGTCTGTCCCGCGAAGAGACCCAGTACTTC.